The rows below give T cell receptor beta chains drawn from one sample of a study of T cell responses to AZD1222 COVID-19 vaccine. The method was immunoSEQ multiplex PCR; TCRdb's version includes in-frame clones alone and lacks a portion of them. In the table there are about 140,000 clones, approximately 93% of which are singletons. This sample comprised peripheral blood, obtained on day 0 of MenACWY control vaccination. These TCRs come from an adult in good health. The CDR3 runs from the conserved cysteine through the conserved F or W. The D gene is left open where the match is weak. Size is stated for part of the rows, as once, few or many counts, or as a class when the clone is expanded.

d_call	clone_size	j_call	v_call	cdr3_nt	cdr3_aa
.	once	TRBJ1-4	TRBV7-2	TGTGCCAGCAGCTTAGCCGGGACGGCAAATGAAAAACTGTTTTTT	CASSLAGTANEKLFF
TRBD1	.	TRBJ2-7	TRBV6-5	TGTGCCAGCAGTTCCCTTCCGGGACAGGGGGCGTATGAGCAGTACTTC	CASSSLPGQGAYEQYF
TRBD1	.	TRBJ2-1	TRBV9	TGTGCCAGCAGCGTAGCGGGACAGGCCTACAATGAGCAGTTCTTC	CASSVAGQAYNEQFF
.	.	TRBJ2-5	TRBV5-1	TGCGCCAGCAGCCACCGTAGAGTTACTATCCAAGAGACCCAGTACTTC	CASSHRRVTIQETQYF
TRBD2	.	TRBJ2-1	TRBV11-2	TGTGCCAGCAGCCTCAGCGGGGGTCAATACAATGAGCAGTTCTTC	CASSLSGGQYNEQFF
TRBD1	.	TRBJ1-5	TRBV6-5	TGTGCCAGCAGCAGGGACAGGGATCAGCCCCAGCATTTT	CASSRDRDQPQHF
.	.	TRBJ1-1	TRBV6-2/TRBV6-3	TGTGCCAGCAGTTACGGTGGGGGGAACACTGAAGCTTTCTTT	CASSYGGGNTEAFF
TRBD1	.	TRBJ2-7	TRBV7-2	TGTGCCAGCAGCCTAGGGGACAGGGGGCGCGAGCAGTACTTC	CASSLGDRGREQYF
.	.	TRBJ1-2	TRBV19	TGTGCCAGTACCGGACAGAAAAACTATGGCTACACCTTC	CASTGQKNYGYTF
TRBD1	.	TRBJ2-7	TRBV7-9	TGTGCCAGCAGCCCGACAGGGGGCCCCTACGAGCAGTACTTC	CASSPTGGPYEQYF
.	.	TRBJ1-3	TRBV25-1	TGTGCCAGCACCAGCTCTGGAAACACCATATATTTT	CASTSSGNTIYF
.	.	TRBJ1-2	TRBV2	TGTGCCAGCAGTCGGACAGTTAACTATGGCTACACCTTC	CASSRTVNYGYTF
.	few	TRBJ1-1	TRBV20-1	TGCAGTGCTAGTGTCACGGGAGTGAACACTGAAGCTTTCTTT	CSASVTGVNTEAFF
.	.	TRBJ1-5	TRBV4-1	TGCGCCAGCAGCCAAGAAAACTGGGGGCAGCCCCAGCATTTT	CASSQENWGQPQHF
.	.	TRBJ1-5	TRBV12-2	TGTGCAAGTCGCCCAAGCAAGGGGACAGTGTATAGCAATCAGCCCCAGCATTTT	CASRPSKGTVYSNQPQHF
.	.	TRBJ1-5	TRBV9	TGTGCCAGCAGCGTGACCGACAGTAATCAGCCCCAGCATTTT	CASSVTDSNQPQHF
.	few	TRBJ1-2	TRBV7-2	TGTGCCAGCAGCTTCGCTTCTGGGAAGGACTATGGCTACACCTTC	CASSFASGKDYGYTF
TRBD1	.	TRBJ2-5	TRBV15	TGTGCCACCAGCAGAGATGGGGACAGGGGAGAGACCCAGTACTTC	CATSRDGDRGETQYF
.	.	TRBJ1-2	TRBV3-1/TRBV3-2	TGTGCCAGCAGACGTGGGACATCCAACTATGGCTACACCTTC	CASRRGTSNYGYTF
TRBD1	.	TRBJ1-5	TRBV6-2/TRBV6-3	TGTGCCAGCAGTTCCTCACGGGGGACAGGGGCCGAATTTGGACGCAATCAGCCCCAGCATTTT	CASSSSRGTGAEFGRNQPQHF
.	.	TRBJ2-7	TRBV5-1	TGCGCCAGCAGCCCTAGGGGCAGCTCCTACGAGCAGTACTTC	CASSPRGSSYEQYF
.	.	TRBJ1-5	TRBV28	TGTGCCAGCACCAATTTTGGGGGCTGGGCAGGGGCGAAATTTAGCAATCAGCCCCAGCATTTT	CASTNFGGWAGAKFSNQPQHF
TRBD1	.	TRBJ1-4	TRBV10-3	TGTGCCGCCAGACAGGGGTTTAATGAAAAACTGTTTTTT	CAARQGFNEKLFF
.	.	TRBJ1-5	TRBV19	TGTGCCAGTAGTATCAGCAGGGCAAATCAGCCCCAGCATTTT	CASSISRANQPQHF
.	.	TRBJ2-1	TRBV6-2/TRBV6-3	TGTGCCAGCAGTTACTCGATGGGGTACGGATCCTACAATGAGCAGTTCTTC	CASSYSMGYGSYNEQFF
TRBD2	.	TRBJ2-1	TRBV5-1	TGCGCCAGCAGCTTGGACCTACTAGCGGGAGAGGGAAATGAGCAGTTCTTC	CASSLDLLAGEGNEQFF
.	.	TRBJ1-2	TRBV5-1	TGCGCCAGCAGCCTCACAGGGAGCGGCTACACCTTC	CASSLTGSGYTF
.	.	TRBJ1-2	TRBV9	TGTGCCAGCAGCCCTAACCCGGGGCAGCGTAACTATGGCTACACCTTC	CASSPNPGQRNYGYTF
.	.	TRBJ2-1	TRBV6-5	TGTGCCACCCGGGGCCAGGCCCGCCCGGTGAATGAGCAGTTCTTC	CATRGQARPVNEQFF
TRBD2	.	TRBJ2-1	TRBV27	TGTGCCAGCAGCAAAAAGATCGGGACTACCCCCTACAATGAGCAGTTCTTC	CASSKKIGTTPYNEQFF
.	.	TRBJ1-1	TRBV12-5	TGTGCTAGTGGTTTTGTACTGAACCCCGTGAACACTGAAGCTTTCTTT	CASGFVLNPVNTEAFF
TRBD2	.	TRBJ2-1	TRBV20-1	TGCAGTGCTAGTGGGGCTAGCGGTAGCTCCTACAATGAGCAGTTCTTC	CSASGASGSSYNEQFF
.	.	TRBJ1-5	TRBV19	TGTGCCAGTAGTATCCGCCCGGACGTGAGCAATCAGCCCCAGCATTTT	CASSIRPDVSNQPQHF
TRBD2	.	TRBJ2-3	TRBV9	TGTGCCAGCAGCGTATTAGCGGGAGTTTCAGATACGCAGTATTTT	CASSVLAGVSDTQYF
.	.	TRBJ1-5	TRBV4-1	TGCGCCAGCAGCCAAGATCTAAACCCAGGTGGGCAGCCCCAGCATTTT	CASSQDLNPGGQPQHF
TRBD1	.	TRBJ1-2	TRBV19	TGTGCCAGTAGTATCCTTGGGACAGCCTATGGCTACACCTTC	CASSILGTAYGYTF
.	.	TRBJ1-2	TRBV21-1	TGTGCCGGGCCCGGGGGCCATCACGGTGGCTACACCTTC	CAGPGGHHGGYTF
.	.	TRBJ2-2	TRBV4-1	TGCGCCAGCAGCCAAGGACCTTTTGGGTCCGGGGAGCTGTTTTTT	CASSQGPFGSGELFF
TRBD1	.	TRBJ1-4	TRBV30	TGTGCCTGGAGTCCGGGACAGGGGATCCTGACTAATGAAAAACTGTTTTTT	CAWSPGQGILTNEKLFF
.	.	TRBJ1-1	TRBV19	TGTGCCAGTAGTATAAGGGCAGGGAATAGTGACACTGAAGCTTTCTTT	CASSIRAGNSDTEAFF
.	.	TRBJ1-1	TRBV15	TGTGCCACCAGTTGGCCCGACGGGAACACTGAAGCTTTCTTT	CATSWPDGNTEAFF
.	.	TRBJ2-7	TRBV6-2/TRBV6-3	TGTGCCAGCAGTAGGTCCCTTACCTACGAGCAGTACTTC	CASSRSLTYEQYF
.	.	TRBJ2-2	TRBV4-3	TGCGCCAGCAGCGCCCACGGCACCGGGGAGCTGTTTTTT	CASSAHGTGELFF